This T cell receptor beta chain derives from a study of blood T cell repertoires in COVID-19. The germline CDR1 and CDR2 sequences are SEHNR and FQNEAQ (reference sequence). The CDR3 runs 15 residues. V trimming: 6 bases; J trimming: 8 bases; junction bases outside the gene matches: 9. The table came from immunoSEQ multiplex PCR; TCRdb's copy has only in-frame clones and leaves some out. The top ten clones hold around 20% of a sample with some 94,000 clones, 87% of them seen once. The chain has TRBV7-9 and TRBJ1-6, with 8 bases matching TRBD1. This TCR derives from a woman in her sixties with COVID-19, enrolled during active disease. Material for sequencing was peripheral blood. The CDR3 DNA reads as TGTGCCAGCAGACTGGACAGGGTGGGAGATTCACCCCTCCACTTT. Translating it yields CASRLDRVGDSPLHF.